One sample yielded the 5 T cell receptor beta chains listed below, sequenced in a study of PD-1 blockade in classical Hodgkin lymphoma. Stated time point: cycle 4 day 1 (C4D1), after more than five weeks of nivolumab. Each patient's relapse followed autologous stem cell transplantation, and brentuximab vedotin exposure varied. Sequencing used immunoSEQ multiplex PCR; TCRdb keeps in-frame clones, though not all of them. The table records approximately 90,000 clones, about 83% of them present only once. Specimen: peripheral blood mononuclear cells (PBMCs), collected before the fourth cycle of nivolumab. The receptors were gathered from a human donor with classical Hodgkin lymphoma.

This chain joins TRBV7-9 and TRBJ2-1; D is tentatively TRBD1 or TRBD2 (5 bases each). Germline CDR1 is SEHNR and CDR2 is FQNEAQ (reference sequence). The V gene lost 2 bases and the J gene lost 9 bases, with 11 bases spanning the gap. This CDR3 comprises 13 residues. The CDR3 spells CASSLSGTAEQFF. The DNA for the CDR3 is TGTGCCAGCAGCTTATCGGGGACCGCTGAGCAGTTCTTC.

In this sample, this clone turned up once. The chain links TRBV6-1 to TRBJ2-3; 7 positions match TRBD2. The CDR3 totals 17 residues. Germline CDR1 is MNHNS and CDR2 is SASEGT. Germline trimming cut 2 bases from V and 2 bases from J; bases unmatched to any gene: 10. The CDR3 sequence is CASSEKASGRSTDTQYF. The CDR3 DNA follows: TGTGCCAGCAGTGAAAAGGCTAGCGGACGATCCACAGATACGCAGTATTTT.

The chain employs TRBV4-2 and TRBJ2-1; 12 positions agree with TRBD2. V shed 2 bases and J 2 bases; nucleotides not matched to a gene: 4. CDR1 is LGHNA and CDR2 is YNFKEQ in the germline V gene. This CDR3 comprises 17 residues. CDR3 in amino acids: CASSQSSSGGAYNEQFF. The CDR3 DNA is TGTGCCAGCAGCCAATCCTCTAGCGGGGGGGCCTACAATGAGCAGTTCTTC.

The J gene is TRBJ2-7, the V gene TRBV27, with D tentatively TRBD2 (7 bases). The CDR3 is made up of 13 amino acids. Looked up from germline, CDR1 is MNHEY and CDR2 is SMNVEV (reference sequence). With 5 bases removed from V and 4 bases from J, the gap between germline ends came to 12 bases. CDR3 in amino acids: CASSPRGAYEQYF. As DNA, the CDR3 is TGTGCCAGCAGTCCCCGGGGGGCGTACGAGCAGTACTTC.

This chain connects TRBV2 to TRBJ1-4, with 9 bases identical to TRBD1. The CDR3 length is 15 residues. Germline values: CDR1 SNHLY, CDR2 FYNNEI. V shed 4 bases and J 7 bases; nucleotides not matched to a gene: 7. The CDR3 region has the DNA TGTGCCAGCAGTGGGAGGACAGGGGTTGGTGAAAAACTGTTTTTT. Encoded protein: CASSGRTGVGEKLFF.